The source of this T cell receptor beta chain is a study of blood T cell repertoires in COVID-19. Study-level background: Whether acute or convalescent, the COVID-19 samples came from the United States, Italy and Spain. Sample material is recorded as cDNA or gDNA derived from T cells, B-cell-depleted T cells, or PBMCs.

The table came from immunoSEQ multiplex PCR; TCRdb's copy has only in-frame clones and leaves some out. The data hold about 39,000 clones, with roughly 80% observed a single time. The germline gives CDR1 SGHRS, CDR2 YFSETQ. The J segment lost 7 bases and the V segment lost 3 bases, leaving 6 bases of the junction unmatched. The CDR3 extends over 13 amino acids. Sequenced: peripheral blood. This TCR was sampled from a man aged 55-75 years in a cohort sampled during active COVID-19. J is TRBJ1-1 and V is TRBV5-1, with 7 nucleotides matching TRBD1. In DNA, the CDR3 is TGCGCCAGCAGCTCTCCGACAGGGAATGAAGCTTTCTTT. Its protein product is CASSSPTGNEAFF.